This entry lists 2 T cell receptor beta chains sequenced from one sample in a study of blood T cell repertoires in COVID-19. Some clones are missing from TCRdb's copy, which holds only in-frame ones; the method was immunoSEQ multiplex PCR. The repertoire holds 150,000 to 200,000 clones, with more than 75% as singletons. Sequencing was carried out using peripheral blood. Receptor source: a woman aged 70-85 years with COVID-19, enrolled during active disease.

V usage is TRBV6-4 and J usage is TRBJ2-3, with a possible D match to TRBD1 (8 bases). CDR3 length equals 15 residues. CDR1 is MRHNA, CDR2 SNTAGT, per germline. V was pared by 4 bases and J by 2 bases, with 13 bases between. CDR3 residues: CASSAGGQDTDTQYF. CDR3 nucleotide sequence: TGTGCCAGCAGTGCGGGGGGACAGGACACAGATACGCAGTATTTT.

The chain has TRBV25-1 and TRBJ2-1; 10 bases are shared with TRBD1. CDR1 and CDR2 (germline): MGHDK, SYGVNS. V was clipped by 6 bases and J by 1 base; unmatched bases: 3. CDR3 length: 15 amino acids. The CDR3 reads CASSPGQGSYNEQFF. The CDR3 bases are TGTGCCAGCAGCCCGGGACAGGGGTCCTACAATGAGCAGTTCTTC.